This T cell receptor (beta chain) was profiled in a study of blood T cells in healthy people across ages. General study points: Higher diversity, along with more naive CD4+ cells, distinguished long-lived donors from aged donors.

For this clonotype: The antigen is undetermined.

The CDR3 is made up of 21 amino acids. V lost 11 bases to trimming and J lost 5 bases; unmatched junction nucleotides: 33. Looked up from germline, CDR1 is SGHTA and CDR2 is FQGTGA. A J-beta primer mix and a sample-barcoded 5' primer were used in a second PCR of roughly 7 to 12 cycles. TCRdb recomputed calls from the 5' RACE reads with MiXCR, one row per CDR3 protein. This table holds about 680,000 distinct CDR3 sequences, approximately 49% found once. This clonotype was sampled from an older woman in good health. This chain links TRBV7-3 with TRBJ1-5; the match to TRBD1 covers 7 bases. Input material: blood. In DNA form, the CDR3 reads TGTGCCGGGCAGCGGCGAGCACCATTGGGAAGGGGGCGGCGTGTAGATCAGCCCCAGCATTTT. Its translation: CAGQRRAPLGRGRRVDQPQHF.